This T cell receptor (beta chain) is from a study of control samples from healthy donors and cancer patients (dated by TCRdb to 2020 to 2021). Sequences SGHRS (CDR1) and YFSETQ (CDR2) are obtained from the germline V gene. The CDR3, cysteine through phenylalanine, is 15 amino acids long. The kept DNA is CDR3 alone, 45 bases in frame from the first base. V lost 4 bases and J lost 4 bases; the stretch between them is 15 bases long. Worth noting for this clone: This receptor's antigen is unknown. Base qualities are not provided; no much larger clone lies one nucleotide away.

Library creation used the immunoSEQ multiplex PCR assay. TCRdb retrieved this table from immuneACCESS and kept in-frame rearrangements only. Not all clones are present; in checked studies, unresolved V genes account for under half, and no reason is known for the remainder. This sample gives 70,000 to 100,000 clones in total; about 89% of them show up just once. Approximately 7.6% of the sample belongs to the ten largest clones. This TCR was sampled from a woman aged 55-69 years in good health. Sequencing was performed on blood. Recombination linked TRBV5-1 to TRBJ1-3; TRBD1 is a possible D gene, resting on 5 matching bases. The CDR3 corresponds to CASSPETAPGNTIYF. The DNA reads TGCGCCAGCAGCCCGGAGACAGCCCCAGGAAACACCATATATTTT.